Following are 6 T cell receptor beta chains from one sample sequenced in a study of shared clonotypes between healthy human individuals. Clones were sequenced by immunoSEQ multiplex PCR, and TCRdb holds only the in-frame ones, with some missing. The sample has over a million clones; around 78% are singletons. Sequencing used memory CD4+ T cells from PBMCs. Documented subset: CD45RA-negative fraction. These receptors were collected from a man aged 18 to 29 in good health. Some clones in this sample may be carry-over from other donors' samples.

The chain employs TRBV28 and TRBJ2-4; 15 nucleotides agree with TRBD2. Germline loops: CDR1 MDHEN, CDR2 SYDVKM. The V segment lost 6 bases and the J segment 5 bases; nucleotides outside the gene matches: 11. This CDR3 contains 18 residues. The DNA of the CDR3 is TGTGCCAGCAGACTTAGGACTAGCGGGAGGGCAAGCGAAAACATTCAGTACTTC. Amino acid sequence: CASRLRTSGRASENIQYF.

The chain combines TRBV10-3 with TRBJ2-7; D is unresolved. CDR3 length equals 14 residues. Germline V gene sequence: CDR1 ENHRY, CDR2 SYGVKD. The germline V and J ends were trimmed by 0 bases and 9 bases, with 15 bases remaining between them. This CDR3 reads CAISESSVYKRQYF. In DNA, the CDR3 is TGTGCCATCAGTGAGTCTAGTGTCTATAAGAGGCAGTACTTC.

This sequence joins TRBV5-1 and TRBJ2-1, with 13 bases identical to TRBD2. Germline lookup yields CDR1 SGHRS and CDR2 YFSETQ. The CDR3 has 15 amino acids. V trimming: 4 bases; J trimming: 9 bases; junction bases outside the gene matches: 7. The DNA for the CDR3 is TGCGCCAGCAGCCCGGGACTAGCGGGGTTAGGTGAGCAGTTCTTC. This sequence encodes CASSPGLAGLGEQFF. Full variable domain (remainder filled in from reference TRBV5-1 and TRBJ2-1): KAGVTQTPRYLIKTRGQQVTLSCSPISGHRSVSWYQQTPGQGLQFLFEYFSETQRNKGNFPGRFSGRQFSNSRSEMNVSTLELGDSALYLCASSPGLAGLGEQFFGPGTRLTVL.

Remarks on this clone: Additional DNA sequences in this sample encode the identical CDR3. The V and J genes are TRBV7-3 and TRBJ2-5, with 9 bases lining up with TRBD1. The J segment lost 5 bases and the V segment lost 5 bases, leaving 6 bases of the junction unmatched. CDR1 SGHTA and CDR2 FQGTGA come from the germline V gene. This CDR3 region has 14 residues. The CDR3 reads CASSPTGGAETQYF. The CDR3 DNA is TGTGCCAGCAGCCCGACAGGGGGGGCGGAGACCCAGTACTTC.

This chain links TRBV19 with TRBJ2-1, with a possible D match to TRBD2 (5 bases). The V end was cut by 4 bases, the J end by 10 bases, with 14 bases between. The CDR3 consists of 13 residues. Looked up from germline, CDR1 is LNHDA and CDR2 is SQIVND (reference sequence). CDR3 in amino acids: CASSKLGLGEQFF. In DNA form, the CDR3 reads TGTGCCAGTAGTAAACTAGGTCTGGGCGAGCAGTTCTTC.

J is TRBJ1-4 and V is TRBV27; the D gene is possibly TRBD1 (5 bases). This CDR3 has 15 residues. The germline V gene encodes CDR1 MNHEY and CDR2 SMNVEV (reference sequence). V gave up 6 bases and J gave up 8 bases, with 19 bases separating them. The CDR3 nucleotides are TGTGCCAGCAGCCCCCTTCCCCGGGACGCGGAAAAACTGTTTTTT. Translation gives CASSPLPRDAEKLFF.